The 23 T cell receptor beta chains below were found in one sample sequenced in a study of T cell responses to AZD1222 COVID-19 vaccine. Generated by immunoSEQ multiplex PCR, the TCRdb table keeps only in-frame clones and is missing some. This table holds approximately 120,000 clones, about 88% found once. Here the sequenced sample was peripheral blood, taken 28 days after the second AZD1222 dose. The source of these receptors is an adult who received the AZD1222 COVID-19 vaccine.

This chain uses TRBV9 with TRBJ2-2; possible D gene TRBD1, 5 bases. CDR3 length: 15 amino acids. The germline CDR1 and CDR2 sequences are SGDLS and YYNGEE. Trimming left V 1 base short and J 1 base short, with 8 bases between. The CDR3 DNA sequence: TGTGCCAGCAGCGTACAGCAGGGGAACACCGGGGAGCTGTTTTTT. Translated, it gives CASSVQQGNTGELFF.

The chain combines TRBV11-3 with TRBJ2-2, with TRBD1 matching 8 bases. CDR3 length equals 15 residues. Germline V gene data show CDR1 as SGHNT and CDR2 as YENEEA. V was pared by 5 bases and J by 4 bases, with 6 bases of the junction left unmatched. The DNA of the CDR3 is TGTGCCAGCAGCCCCGGACAGGGCCGCACCGGGGAGCTGTTTTTT. It translates to CASSPGQGRTGELFF.

V usage is TRBV9 and J usage is TRBJ2-1; 13 nucleotides match TRBD2. Trimming cost V 0 bases and J 9 bases; bases outside gene matches: 6. CDR1 is SGDLS and CDR2 is YYNGEE in the germline V gene. The length of the CDR3 is 16 residues. CDR3 DNA sequence: TGTGCCAGCAGCGTAGGCGGGACTAGCGGGGCGAGTGAGCAGTTCTTC. Protein: CASSVGGTSGASEQFF.

This chain connects TRBV19 to TRBJ1-5; D gene uncertain. Germline lookup yields CDR1 LNHDA and CDR2 SQIVND (reference sequence). The germline V and J ends were trimmed by 0 bases and 9 bases, with 12 bases remaining between them. This CDR3 is 14 amino acids long. CDR3 in DNA: TGTGCCAGTAGTATAGATTCTGGAGCCGGGCCCCAGCATTTT. It yields the protein CASSIDSGAGPQHF.

As regards this clone: Additional DNA sequences in this sample encode the identical CDR3. This chain uses TRBV6-5 with TRBJ2-5; perhaps TRBD2 as D (6 bases). Trimming left V 4 bases short and J 2 bases short, with 11 bases between. The CDR3 runs 14 residues. From germline, CDR1 is MNHEY and CDR2 SVGAGI. In DNA, the CDR3 is TGTGCCAGCAGTTCCGTCGGGAGTCAAGAGACCCAGTACTTC. It yields the protein CASSSVGSQETQYF.

The chain links TRBV27 to TRBJ2-1; 8 bases map to TRBD1. The germline gives CDR1 MNHEY, CDR2 SMNVEV (reference sequence). J was trimmed by 12 bases and V by 4 bases; bases with no gene match: 5. The CDR3 is made up of 12 amino acids. The CDR3 sequence: CASSSLGTGQFF. The DNA of the CDR3 is TGTGCCAGCAGTTCTCTGGGGACAGGGCAGTTCTTC.

The J gene is TRBJ1-4, the V gene TRBV23-1; TRBD1 matches 10 bases. TRBV23-1 is designated an ORF whose function remains uncertain. V lost 9 bases and J lost 6; bases outside the gene matches: 19. The CDR3 loop spans 18 amino acids. The CDR3 region is CARIDRGQSGPEDEKLFF. CDR3 sequence (DNA): TGCGCCAGAATAGACAGGGGGCAGTCTGGCCCGGAGGATGAAAAACTGTTTTTT.

The CDR3 spells CASSLVPSGRSETQYF. CDR3 in DNA: TGCGCCAGCAGCTTGGTGCCTAGCGGGAGATCAGAGACCCAGTACTTC. The rearrangement links TRBV5-1 to TRBJ2-5, with 10 bases that match TRBD2. V shed 0 bases and J 4 bases; nucleotides not matched to a gene: 6. The CDR3 is 16 residues long. Germline-derived CDR1 and CDR2 are SGHRS and YFSETQ. Combining the CDR3 with reference TRBV5-1 and TRBJ2-5 gives the whole variable domain KAGVTQTPRYLIKTRGQQVTLSCSPISGHRSVSWYQQTPGQGLQFLFEYFSETQRNKGNFPGRFSGRQFSNSRSEMNVSTLELGDSALYLCASSLVPSGRSETQYFGPGTRLLVL.

The chain has TRBV7-9 and TRBJ2-7; D is ambiguous. Germline values: CDR1 SEHNR, CDR2 FQNEAQ (reference sequence). Trimming cost V 8 bases and J 0 bases, with 5 bases left between them. The CDR3 loop spans 11 amino acids. In DNA, the CDR3 is TGTGCCAGCGGGTTCTCCTACGAGCAGTACTTC. This encodes CASGFSYEQYF. The entire variable domain, with the rest obtained from reference TRBV7-9 and TRBJ2-7, is as follows: DTGVSQNPRHKITKRGQNVTFRCDPISEHNRLYWYRQTLGQGPEFLTYFQNEAQLEKSRLLSDRFSAERPKGSFSTLEIQRTEQGDSAMYLCASGFSYEQYFGPGTRLTVT.

The chain recombines TRBV2 with TRBJ2-1; 8 nucleotides line up with TRBD1. The V segment lost 3 bases and the J segment 7 bases; nucleotides outside the gene matches: 5. Germline V gives CDR1 SNHLY, CDR2 FYNNEI. There are 14 residues in the CDR3. CDR3 in DNA: TGTGCCAGCAGTGAGAGGACAGGGAGTAATGAGCAGTTCTTC. It translates to CASSERTGSNEQFF.

The chain employs TRBV18 and TRBJ1-1; TRBD1 might be the D (5 bases). The germline V and J ends were trimmed by 0 bases and 6 bases, with 5 bases remaining between them. Germline loops: CDR1 KGHSH, CDR2 LQKENI. The CDR3 runs to 12 residues. CDR3 amino acids: CASSPPGPEAFF. The CDR3 DNA sequence: TGTGCCAGCTCACCACCGGGGCCTGAAGCTTTCTTT.

The V gene is TRBV7-3, the J gene TRBJ2-3; 9 nucleotides agree with TRBD1. V was clipped by 4 bases and J by 6 bases; unmatched bases: 8. This CDR3 is 15 amino acids long. Germline CDR1 reads SGHTA; CDR2 reads FQGTGA. The DNA of the CDR3 is TGTGCCAGCAGCTCAACAGGGGGCTCGGCGGATACGCAGTATTTT. This encodes CASSSTGGSADTQYF.

This chain joins TRBV3-1 (or the pseudogene TRBV3-2) and TRBJ2-1; no clear D. With 4 bases removed from V and 0 bases from J, the gap between germline ends came to 10 bases. The germline V gene encodes CDR1 LGHDT and CDR2 YNNKEL (reference sequence). The CDR3 sequence is 15 residues long. The CDR3: CASSPPYSSYNEQFF. The CDR3 DNA reads TGTGCCAGCAGCCCCCCGTATAGCTCCTACAATGAGCAGTTCTTC.

This chain joins TRBV18 and TRBJ1-5; possibly TRBD1 for D (5 bases). The CDR3 is 13 residues long. Per the germline V gene, CDR1 is KGHSH and CDR2 is LQKENI. The V end was cut by 4 bases, the J end by 4 bases, with 8 bases between. In DNA form, the CDR3 reads TGTGCCAGCTCACAGGGGTGGAATCAGCCCCAGCATTTT. Amino acids: CASSQGWNQPQHF.

V and J are TRBV6-2 or TRBV6-3 and TRBJ2-5; TRBD2 matches at 15 bases. After removal of 6 bases from V and 3 bases from J, the junction contained 8 bases not matched to a gene. The germline CDR1 and CDR2 sequences are MNHEY and SVGEGT. CDR3 length equals 17 residues. The CDR3 spells CASSLGLAGGNEETQYF. The CDR3 DNA is TGTGCCAGCAGCCTGGGACTAGCGGGGGGAAACGAAGAGACCCAGTACTTC.

This clone appeared once. V and J are TRBV5-1 and TRBJ2-7, with 13 bases lining up with TRBD2. CDR3 length equals 15 residues. Germline V gene sequence: CDR1 SGHRS, CDR2 YFSETQ. The V and J ends lost 3 bases and 4 bases, in that order; junction bases with no gene match: 4. For the CDR3, the DNA is TGCGCCAGCAGCTCGGGACTAGCGGGAAGTTACGAGCAGTACTTC. This sequence encodes CASSSGLAGSYEQYF. Together with reference TRBV5-1 and TRBJ2-7, the CDR3 gives the full variable domain: KAGVTQTPRYLIKTRGQQVTLSCSPISGHRSVSWYQQTPGQGLQFLFEYFSETQRNKGNFPGRFSGRQFSNSRSEMNVSTLELGDSALYLCASSSGLAGSYEQYFGPGTRLTVT.

The count of this clone is one. The gene calls are TRBV5-1 and TRBJ2-7, with 8 bases aligning to TRBD2. Germline values: CDR1 SGHRS, CDR2 YFSETQ. V trimming: 3 bases; J trimming: 5 bases; junction bases outside the gene matches: 10. CDR3 size: 15 residues. Here the CDR3 DNA reads TGCGCCAGCAGCTGGGGCGGGGGGAGAGCCGACGAGCAGTACTTC. This sequence encodes CASSWGGGRADEQYF. The whole variable domain, filled in from reference TRBV5-1 and TRBJ2-7, reads KAGVTQTPRYLIKTRGQQVTLSCSPISGHRSVSWYQQTPGQGLQFLFEYFSETQRNKGNFPGRFSGRQFSNSRSEMNVSTLELGDSALYLCASSWGGGRADEQYFGPGTRLTVT.

J is TRBJ2-5 and V is TRBV6-5; weak D call: TRBD2 (6 bases). This CDR3 comprises 13 residues. Germline-derived CDR1 and CDR2 are MNHEY and SVGAGI. Trimming left V 11 bases short and J 5 bases short, with 18 bases between. The CDR3 here is CAGSEGFMETQYF. The CDR3 bases are TGTGCCGGCTCGGAGGGGTTTATGGAGACCCAGTACTTC.

V is TRBV7-8 and J is TRBJ1-5, with D possibly matching TRBD1 (5 bases). Germline V CDR1 and CDR2: SGHVS, FQNEAQ. Trimming left V 5 bases short and J 6 bases short, with 8 bases between. This CDR3 has 12 residues. The CDR3 protein is CASSVRGQPQHF. CDR3 coding DNA: TGTGCCAGCAGCGTTAGGGGTCAGCCCCAGCATTTT.

This chain joins TRBV7-9 and TRBJ1-1; a weak D match, TRBD1 (6 bases). This CDR3 has 12 amino acids. Per germline, CDR1 SEHNR and CDR2 FQNEAQ (reference sequence). Trimming removed 4 bases at V and 6 bases at J, with 9 bases between. CDR3 in amino acids: CASSSTGAEAFF. The DNA for the CDR3 is TGTGCCAGCAGCTCGACAGGAGCTGAAGCTTTCTTT. Variable domain in full (rest from reference TRBV7-9 and TRBJ1-1): DTGVSQNPRHKITKRGQNVTFRCDPISEHNRLYWYRQTLGQGPEFLTYFQNEAQLEKSRLLSDRFSAERPKGSFSTLEIQRTEQGDSAMYLCASSSTGAEAFFGQGTRLTVV.

The CDR3 sequence is CASSFSQGAGGYTF. The CDR3 DNA reads TGCGCCAGCAGCTTCAGTCAGGGGGCCGGTGGCTACACCTTC. The rearrangement links TRBV5-1 to TRBJ1-2; 8 bases align to TRBD1. The CDR3 covers 14 residues. Germline loops: CDR1 SGHRS, CDR2 YFSETQ. Trimming removed 2 bases from V and 7 bases from J; junction bases left unmatched: 7. The whole variable domain, remainder taken from reference TRBV5-1 and TRBJ1-2, is KAGVTQTPRYLIKTRGQQVTLSCSPISGHRSVSWYQQTPGQGLQFLFEYFSETQRNKGNFPGRFSGRQFSNSRSEMNVSTLELGDSALYLCASSFSQGAGGYTFGSGTRLTVV.

The chain links TRBV6-5 to TRBJ1-2, with 7 bases aligning to TRBD1. In germline, CDR1 is MNHEY, CDR2 SVGAGI. J was trimmed by 3 bases and V by 6 bases; bases with no gene match: 4. This CDR3 contains 13 residues. The CDR3 here is CASRKGTDYGYTF. The CDR3 DNA reads as TGTGCCAGCAGGAAAGGGACAGACTATGGCTACACCTTC.

The rearrangement joins TRBV11-2 to TRBJ1-2; unclear D gene. This CDR3 contains 17 residues. The V end was cut by 3 bases, the J end by 1 base, with 18 bases between. The germline V gene encodes CDR1 SGHAT and CDR2 FQNNGV. The CDR3 protein is CASSLPSPANLNYGYTF. The CDR3 DNA reads TGTGCCAGCAGCTTGCCTAGCCCGGCGAACCTTAACTATGGCTACACCTTC.